Each of the 4 T cell receptor beta chains below was sequenced from the same sample in a study of cytomegalovirus exposure and HLA in healthy donors. 13 Jbeta primers and 60 Vbeta primers were used for the PCR. The table came from immunoSEQ multiplex PCR; TCRdb's copy has only in-frame clones and leaves some out. Of 100,000 to 150,000 clones in the sample, 83% were seen once. Sequencing was done on a sample of PBMCs. The source is a woman aged 40 to 50 in good health and CMV-seropositive.

The rearrangement links TRBV12-5 to TRBJ1-1; tentatively, D is TRBD1 (5 bases). The V gene's germline CDR1 is LGHNT and CDR2 FRNRAP. The V gene lost 3 bases and the J gene lost 6 bases, with 17 bases spanning the gap. This CDR3 contains 15 residues. The CDR3 loop reads CASGLGDPAGSEAFF. In DNA form, the CDR3 reads TGTGCTAGTGGTTTAGGGGACCCAGCGGGCTCTGAAGCTTTCTTT.

This sequence joins TRBV28 and TRBJ1-6; tentative D call: TRBD1 (6 bases). Deletions cut 7 bases from V and 9 bases from J, with 22 bases between. The CDR3 consists of 16 residues. CDR1 and CDR2 from the germline V gene are MDHEN and SYDVKM. CDR3: CASTPPAQGSVSPLHF. In nucleotides, the CDR3 is TGTGCCAGCACCCCCCCCGCACAGGGTTCTGTTTCACCCCTCCACTTT.

This clone was detected a few times. DNA for the CDR3: TGCAGCGTTGGAGGGGGCGATGGAAACACCATATATTTT. Its translation is CSVGGGDGNTIYF. The V and J genes are TRBV29-1 and TRBJ1-3, with 7 bases lining up with TRBD1. With V trimmed by 4 bases and J by 3 bases, 3 bases remained unmatched. This CDR3 spans 13 amino acids. Germline V gives CDR1 SQVTM, CDR2 ANQGSEA.

The V and J genes are TRBV5-1 and TRBJ2-5; D perhaps matches TRBD2 (6 bases). The germline V gene has CDR1 SGHRS and CDR2 YFSETQ. CDR3 size: 16 residues. Trimming cost V 4 bases and J 0 bases, with 16 bases left between them. The CDR3 nucleotides read TGCGCCAGCAGCACGCGGGGCACCACCAACCAAGAGACCCAGTACTTC. Its protein is CASSTRGTTNQETQYF.